Listed below are T cell receptor beta chains from one sample, sequenced in a study of T-cell reconstitution after alpha-beta-depleted transplantation in children. TCRdb independently ran MiXCR on the PCR reads; one entry per CDR3 protein. The sample has approximately 200,000 distinct CDR3 sequences, more than 14% seen once. Source: PBMCs from the stem cell graft donor, taken from the stem cell graft. The source of these receptors is a human donor who donated a stem cell graft to a child with acute lymphoblastic leukemia. The CDR3 runs from the conserved cysteine through the conserved F or W. Fields, in order: V gene, J gene, clone size, CDR3 protein. The listing skips clone size in some rows; elsewhere it reads once, few, many or a size class.

V gene: TRBV7-9; J gene: TRBJ2-1; clone size: many; CDR3 protein: CASSPGTGAYNEQFF
V gene: TRBV7-9; J gene: TRBJ2-1; clone size: many; CDR3 protein: CASSSFEQFF
V gene: TRBV6-5; J gene: TRBJ2-7; clone size: -; CDR3 protein: CASRQGGTSLRQYF
V gene: TRBV20-1; J gene: TRBJ1-3; clone size: many; CDR3 protein: CSARDFRTVGNTIYF
V gene: TRBV12-3/TRBV12-4; J gene: TRBJ1-3; clone size: many; CDR3 protein: CASSPRTGGQSGNTIYF
V gene: TRBV5-1; J gene: TRBJ2-5; clone size: many; CDR3 protein: CASSLGVLMETQYF
V gene: TRBV12-3/TRBV12-4; J gene: TRBJ2-7; clone size: few; CDR3 protein: CASSPPGLRVYYEQYF
V gene: TRBV28; J gene: TRBJ2-7; clone size: -; CDR3 protein: CASRPQGGRGYEQYF
V gene: TRBV5-1; J gene: TRBJ1-5; clone size: few; CDR3 protein: CASSWGTGGSGNQPQHF
V gene: TRBV3-1; J gene: TRBJ2-1; clone size: many; CDR3 protein: CASSQDKLAIIYEQFF
V gene: TRBV29-1; J gene: TRBJ1-1; clone size: few; CDR3 protein: CSVGREGLTAFF
V gene: TRBV30; J gene: TRBJ2-2; clone size: few; CDR3 protein: CAWSPGQHTGELFF
V gene: TRBV7-2; J gene: TRBJ2-7; clone size: few; CDR3 protein: CASSLNSPRAAYEQYF
V gene: TRBV3-1; J gene: TRBJ2-7; clone size: -; CDR3 protein: CASCQEIRDTPGLEQYF
V gene: TRBV5-1; J gene: TRBJ1-3; clone size: many; CDR3 protein: CASSPETASSGNTIYF
V gene: TRBV20-1; J gene: TRBJ2-2; clone size: many; CDR3 protein: CSAFTGTLNTGELFF
V gene: TRBV5-1; J gene: TRBJ2-4; clone size: many; CDR3 protein: CASTKGASDGIQYF
V gene: TRBV5-1; J gene: TRBJ2-5; clone size: -; CDR3 protein: CASSLVPRGLETQYF
V gene: TRBV18; J gene: TRBJ2-1; clone size: once; CDR3 protein: CASSPQPNQGLAGVNEQFF
V gene: TRBV7-2; J gene: TRBJ2-7; clone size: many; CDR3 protein: CASSDGTGGVYEQYF
V gene: TRBV7-6; J gene: TRBJ2-1; clone size: many; CDR3 protein: CASRLDGGGPYNEQFF
V gene: TRBV7-9; J gene: TRBJ2-2; clone size: many; CDR3 protein: CASSLVSGRSTGELFF
V gene: TRBV25-1; J gene: TRBJ2-3; clone size: many; CDR3 protein: CASSEFLREADTQYF
V gene: TRBV6-2/TRBV6-3; J gene: TRBJ2-4; clone size: -; CDR3 protein: CASSYHSGSYKNIQYF
V gene: TRBV11-2; J gene: TRBJ2-1; clone size: many; CDR3 protein: CASSPAGTRRIGQFF
V gene: TRBV20-1; J gene: TRBJ1-1; clone size: many; CDR3 protein: CSARDPTGNTEAFF
V gene: TRBV12-3/TRBV12-4; J gene: -; clone size: -; CDR3 protein: CASSLGSSAASTDTQHF
V gene: TRBV11-2; J gene: TRBJ2-3; clone size: -; CDR3 protein: CASSHRQILRQYF
V gene: TRBV20-1; J gene: TRBJ2-2; clone size: many; CDR3 protein: CSARLNTGELFF
V gene: TRBV7-9; J gene: TRBJ1-4; clone size: many; CDR3 protein: CASGTVNEKLFF
V gene: TRBV29-1; J gene: TRBJ2-5; clone size: many; CDR3 protein: CSGRAGETQYF
V gene: TRBV7-2; J gene: TRBJ1-2; clone size: few; CDR3 protein: CASSFKVGYTF
V gene: TRBV5-1; J gene: TRBJ2-1; clone size: many; CDR3 protein: CASENLAGGPRNEQFF
V gene: TRBV20-1; J gene: TRBJ2-1; clone size: many; CDR3 protein: CSARAGRTYNEQFF
V gene: TRBV29-1; J gene: TRBJ2-7; clone size: many; CDR3 protein: CSVVDYEQYF
V gene: TRBV28; J gene: TRBJ2-7; clone size: many; CDR3 protein: CASRARGGLYEQYF
V gene: TRBV28; J gene: TRBJ2-7; clone size: many; CDR3 protein: CASRVYGYEQYF
V gene: TRBV5-1; J gene: TRBJ1-2; clone size: once; CDR3 protein: CASPGDGSGYTF